This T cell receptor (beta chain) originates from a study of brain T cells in children with intractable seizures. Study results and caveats: Only CDR3 sequence similarity suggested viral specificity, without known HCMV serostatus.

Germline loops: CDR1 KGHSH, CDR2 LQKENI. V was clipped by 6 bases and J by 5 bases, with 16 bases between them. This CDR3 is built from 15 residues. With regard to this clone: Its antigen is as yet unknown.

Generated by immunoSEQ multiplex PCR, the TCRdb table keeps only in-frame clones and is missing some. The sample lists fewer than 80,000 clones; roughly 95% were seen once. The sequenced cases were selected for having the highest brain T cell transcript signatures. Before surgery, patients took at least one anti-epileptic drug. The source of this sequence is a boy under three years old with focal cortical dysplasia and intractable seizures. The rearrangement joins TRBV18 to TRBJ1-4; D perhaps matches TRBD1 (6 bases). Material: peripheral blood, obtained at surgery. CDR3 sequence reads: CASSPTGWANEKLFF. DNA of the CDR3: TGTGCCAGCTCTCCTACAGGGTGGGCAAATGAAAAACTGTTTTTT.